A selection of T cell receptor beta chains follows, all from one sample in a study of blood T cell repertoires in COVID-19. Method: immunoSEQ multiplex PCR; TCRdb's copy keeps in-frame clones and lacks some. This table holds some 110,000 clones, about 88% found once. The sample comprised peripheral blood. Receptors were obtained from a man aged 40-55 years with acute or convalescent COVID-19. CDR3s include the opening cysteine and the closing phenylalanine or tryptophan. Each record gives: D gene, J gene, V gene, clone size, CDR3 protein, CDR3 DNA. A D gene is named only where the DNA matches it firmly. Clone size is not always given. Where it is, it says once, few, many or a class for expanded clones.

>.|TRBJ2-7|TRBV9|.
CASSLGGDYEQYF
TGTGCCAGCAGCCTGGGGGGTGACTACGAGCAGTACTTC
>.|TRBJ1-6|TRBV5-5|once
CASSPIVSNSPLHF
TGTGCCAGCAGCCCTATAGTATCGAATTCACCCCTCCACTTT
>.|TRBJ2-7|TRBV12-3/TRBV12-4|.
CASSFQGTYEQYF
TGTGCCAGCAGTTTTCAGGGAACCTACGAGCAGTACTTC
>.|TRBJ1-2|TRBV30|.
CAWGHYGTPKNYGYTF
TGTGCCTGGGGGCACTATGGGACACCGAAAAACTATGGCTACACCTTC
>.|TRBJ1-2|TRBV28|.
CASSFANPSGYGYTF
TGTGCCAGCAGTTTCGCAAACCCCAGCGGTTATGGCTACACCTTC
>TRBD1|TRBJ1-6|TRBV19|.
CASTDRAGSPLHF
TGTGCCAGTACGGACAGGGCAGGGTCACCCCTCCACTTT
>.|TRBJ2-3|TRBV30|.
CAWSEWRVGTDTQYF
TGTGCCTGGAGTGAATGGCGGGTCGGCACAGATACGCAGTATTTT
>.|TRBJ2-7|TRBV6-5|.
CATKPPPPSYEQYF
TGTGCCACCAAGCCGCCACCCCCGTCCTACGAGCAGTACTTC
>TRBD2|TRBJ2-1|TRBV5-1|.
CASSLVAGALSDEQFF
TGCGCCAGCAGCTTGGTAGCGGGAGCCCTGAGCGATGAGCAGTTCTTC
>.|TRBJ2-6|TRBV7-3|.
CASSSYSGANVLTF
TGTGCCAGCAGCTCCTACTCTGGGGCCAACGTCCTGACTTTC